This T cell receptor (beta chain) was identified during a study of T cells in Graves' hyperthyroidism and ophthalmopathy. Study overall: At the time of initial diagnosis and before any treatment, peripheral blood was collected.

Trimming at V came to 3 bases and at J to 3 bases, leaving 7 bases not matched to a gene. Germline V gene sequence: CDR1 DFQATT, CDR2 SNEGSKA (reference sequence). This CDR3 region has 14 residues. When ophthalmopathy did not progress within 18 months, Graves' hyperthyroidism was considered stable. This clonotype occurred many times. Its antigen is currently unknown. The TCR beta CDR3 regions underwent amplification using RNA transcripts as the source. HTBI primers were used for first-round RT-PCR of the TCR CDR3. MiXCR was run by TCRdb on the multiplex PCR reads, yielding one entry per CDR3 protein. The data contain 350,000 to 500,000 distinct CDR3 sequences, roughly 13% of them singletons. Study results and limitations: The model forecast ophthalmopathy, anticipating it by a median approximately 6 months before onset.

Sample: blood. This clonotype was obtained from a woman in her late teens or twenties with Graves' hyperthyroidism. This chain uses TRBV20-1 with TRBJ1-2, with TRBD1 matching 7 bases. CDR3 sequence: CSARDGQVYYGYTF. The CDR3 coding sequence is TGCAGTGCTAGGGACGGACAGGTTTACTATGGCTACACCTTC.